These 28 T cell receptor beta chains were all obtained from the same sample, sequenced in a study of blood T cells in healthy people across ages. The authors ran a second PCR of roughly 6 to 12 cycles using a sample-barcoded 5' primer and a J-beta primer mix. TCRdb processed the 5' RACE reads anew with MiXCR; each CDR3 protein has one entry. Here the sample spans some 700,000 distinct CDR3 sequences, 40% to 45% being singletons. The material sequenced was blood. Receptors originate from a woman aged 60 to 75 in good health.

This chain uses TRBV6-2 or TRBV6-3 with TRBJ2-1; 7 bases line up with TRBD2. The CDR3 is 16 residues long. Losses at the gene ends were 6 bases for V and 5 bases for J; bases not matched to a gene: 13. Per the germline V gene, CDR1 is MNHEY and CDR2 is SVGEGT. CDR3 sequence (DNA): TGTGCCAGCAGCATCGGCCGGCGCGGGGGACACAATGAGCAGTTCTTC. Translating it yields CASSIGRRGGHNEQFF.

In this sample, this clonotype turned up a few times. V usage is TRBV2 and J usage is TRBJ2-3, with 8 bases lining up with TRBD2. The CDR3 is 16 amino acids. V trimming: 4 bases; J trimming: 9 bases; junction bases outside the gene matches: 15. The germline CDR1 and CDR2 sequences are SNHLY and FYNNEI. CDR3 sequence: CASSGPGGTSRSTQYF. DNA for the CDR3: TGTGCCAGCAGTGGTCCGGGCGGGACTAGTCGGTCCACGCAGTATTTT.

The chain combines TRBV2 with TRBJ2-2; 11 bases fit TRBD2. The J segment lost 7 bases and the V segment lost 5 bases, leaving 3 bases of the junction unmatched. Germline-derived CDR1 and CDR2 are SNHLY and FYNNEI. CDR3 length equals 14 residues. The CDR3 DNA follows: TGTGCCAGCAGTCCGGGACTAGCGGTCGGGGAGCTGTTTTTT. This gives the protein CASSPGLAVGELFF.

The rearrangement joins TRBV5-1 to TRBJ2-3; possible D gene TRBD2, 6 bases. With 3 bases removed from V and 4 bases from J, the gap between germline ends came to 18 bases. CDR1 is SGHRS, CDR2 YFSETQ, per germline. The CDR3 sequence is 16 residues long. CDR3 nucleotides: TGCGCCAGCAGCTCTAGACTCCTCGGGGGACCAGATACGCAGTATTTT. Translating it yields CASSSRLLGGPDTQYF. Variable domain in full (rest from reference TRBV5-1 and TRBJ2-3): KAGVTQTPRYLIKTRGQQVTLSCSPISGHRSVSWYQQTPGQGLQFLFEYFSETQRNKGNFPGRFSGRQFSNSRSEMNVSTLELGDSALYLCASSSRLLGGPDTQYFGPGTRLTVL.

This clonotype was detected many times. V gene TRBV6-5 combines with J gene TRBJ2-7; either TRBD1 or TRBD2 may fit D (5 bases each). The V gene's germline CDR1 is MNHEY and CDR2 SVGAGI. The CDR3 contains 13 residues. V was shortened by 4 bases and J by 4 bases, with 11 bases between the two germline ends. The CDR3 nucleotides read TGTGCCAGCAGTTCCTCCAGGGAGTACGAGCAGTACTTC. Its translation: CASSSSREYEQYF.

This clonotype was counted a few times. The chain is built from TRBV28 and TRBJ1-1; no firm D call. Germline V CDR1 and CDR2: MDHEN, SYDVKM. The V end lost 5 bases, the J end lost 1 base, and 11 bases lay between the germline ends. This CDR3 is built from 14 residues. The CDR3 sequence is CASSIQQENTEAFF. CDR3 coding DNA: TGTGCCAGCAGTATTCAACAAGAGAACACTGAAGCTTTCTTT.

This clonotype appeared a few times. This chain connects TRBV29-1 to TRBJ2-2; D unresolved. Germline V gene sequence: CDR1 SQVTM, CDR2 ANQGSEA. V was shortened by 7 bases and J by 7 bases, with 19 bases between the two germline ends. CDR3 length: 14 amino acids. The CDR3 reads CSAPGSGDGGELFF. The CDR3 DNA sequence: TGCAGCGCCCCGGGTTCCGGTGACGGCGGGGAGCTGTTTTTT.

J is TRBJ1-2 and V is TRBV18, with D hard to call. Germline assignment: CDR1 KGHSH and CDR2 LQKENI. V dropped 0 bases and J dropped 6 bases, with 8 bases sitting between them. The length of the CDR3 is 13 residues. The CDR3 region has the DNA TGTGCCAGCTCACCACCGTACGGGGATGGCTACACCTTC. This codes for CASSPPYGDGYTF. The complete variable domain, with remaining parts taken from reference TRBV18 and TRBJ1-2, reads NAGVMQNPRHLVRRRGQEARLRCSPMKGHSHVYWYRQLPEEGLKFMVYLQKENIIDESGMPKERFSAEFPKEGPSILRIQQVVRGDSAAYFCASSPPYGDGYTFGSGTRLTVV.

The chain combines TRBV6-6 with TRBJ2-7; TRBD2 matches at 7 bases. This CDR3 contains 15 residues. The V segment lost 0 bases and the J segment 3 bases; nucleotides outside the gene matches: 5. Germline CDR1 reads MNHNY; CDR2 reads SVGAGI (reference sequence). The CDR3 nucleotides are TGTGCCAGCAGTTACTCAGGGGAGGGTTACTACGAGCAGTACTTC. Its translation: CASSYSGEGYYEQYF.

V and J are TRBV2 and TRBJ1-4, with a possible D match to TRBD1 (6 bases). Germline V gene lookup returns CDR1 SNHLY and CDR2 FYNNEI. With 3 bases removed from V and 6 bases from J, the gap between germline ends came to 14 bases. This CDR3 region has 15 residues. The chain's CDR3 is CASSDVGGGYEKLFF. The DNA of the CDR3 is TGTGCCAGCAGTGACGTCGGGGGCGGCTATGAAAAACTGTTTTTT.

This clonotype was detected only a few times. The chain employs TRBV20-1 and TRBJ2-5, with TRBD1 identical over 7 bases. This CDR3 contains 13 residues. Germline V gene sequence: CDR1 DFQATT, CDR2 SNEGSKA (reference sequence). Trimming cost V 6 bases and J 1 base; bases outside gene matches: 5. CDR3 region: CSARQGGQETQYF. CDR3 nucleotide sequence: TGCAGTGCAAGACAGGGCGGCCAAGAGACCCAGTACTTC.

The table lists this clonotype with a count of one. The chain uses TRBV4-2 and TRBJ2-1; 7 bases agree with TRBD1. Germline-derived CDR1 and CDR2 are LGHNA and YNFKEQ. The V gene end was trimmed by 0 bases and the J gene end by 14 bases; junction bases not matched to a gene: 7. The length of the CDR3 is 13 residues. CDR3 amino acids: CASSQDEWGQKFF. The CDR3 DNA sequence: TGTGCCAGCAGCCAAGACGAGTGGGGACAGAAGTTCTTC.

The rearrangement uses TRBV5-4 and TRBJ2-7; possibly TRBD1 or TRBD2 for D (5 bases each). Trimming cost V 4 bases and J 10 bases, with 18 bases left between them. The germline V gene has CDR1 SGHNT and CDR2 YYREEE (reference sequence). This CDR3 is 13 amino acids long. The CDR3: CASSPTRGDVQYF. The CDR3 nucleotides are TGTGCCAGCAGCCCCACTCGGGGCGACGTTCAGTACTTC.

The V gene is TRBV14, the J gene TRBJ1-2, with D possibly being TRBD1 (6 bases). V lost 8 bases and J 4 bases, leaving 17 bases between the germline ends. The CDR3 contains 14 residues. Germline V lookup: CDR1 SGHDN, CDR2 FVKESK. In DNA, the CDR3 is TGTGCCAGCCGCTACTCAGGGGCCCCCTATGGCTACACCTTC. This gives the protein CASRYSGAPYGYTF.

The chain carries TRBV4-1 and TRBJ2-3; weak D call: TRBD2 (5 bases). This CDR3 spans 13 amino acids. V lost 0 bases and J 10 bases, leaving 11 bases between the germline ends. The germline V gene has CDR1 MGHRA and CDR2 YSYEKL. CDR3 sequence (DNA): TGCGCCAGCAGCCAAGAAGGGCGGGCACCGCAGTATTTT. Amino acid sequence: CASSQEGRAPQYF.

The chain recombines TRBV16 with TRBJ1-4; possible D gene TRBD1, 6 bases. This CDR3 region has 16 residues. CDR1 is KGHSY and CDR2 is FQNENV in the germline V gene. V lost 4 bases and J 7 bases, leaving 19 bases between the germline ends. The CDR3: CASSPQGRGTGEKLFF. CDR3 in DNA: TGTGCCAGCAGCCCCCAGGGGAGGGGGACCGGTGAAAAACTGTTTTTT.

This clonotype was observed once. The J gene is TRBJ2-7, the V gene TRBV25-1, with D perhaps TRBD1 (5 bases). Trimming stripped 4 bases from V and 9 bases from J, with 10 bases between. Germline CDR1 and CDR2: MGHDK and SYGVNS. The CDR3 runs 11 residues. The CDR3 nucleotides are TGTGCCAGCAGTGCTACAGGCTCGCAGTACTTC. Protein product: CASSATGSQYF.

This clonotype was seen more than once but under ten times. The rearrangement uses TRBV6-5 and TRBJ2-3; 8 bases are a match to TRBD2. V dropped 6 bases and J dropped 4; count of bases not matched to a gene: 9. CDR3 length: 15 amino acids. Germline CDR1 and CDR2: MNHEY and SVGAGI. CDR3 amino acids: CASSQERGGPDTQYF. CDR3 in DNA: TGTGCCAGCAGCCAAGAACGGGGGGGCCCAGATACGCAGTATTTT.

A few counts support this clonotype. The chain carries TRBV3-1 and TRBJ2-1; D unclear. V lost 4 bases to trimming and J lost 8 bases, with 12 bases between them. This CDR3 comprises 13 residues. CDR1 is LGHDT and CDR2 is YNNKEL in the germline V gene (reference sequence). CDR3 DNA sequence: TGTGCCAGCAGCCCTCCCGGTTGGTATGAGCAGTTCTTC. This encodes CASSPPGWYEQFF.

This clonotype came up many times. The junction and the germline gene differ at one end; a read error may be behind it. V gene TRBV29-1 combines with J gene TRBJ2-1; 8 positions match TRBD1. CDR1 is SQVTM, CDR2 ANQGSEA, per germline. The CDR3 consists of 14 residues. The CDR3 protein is CSVEGQGDNNEQFF. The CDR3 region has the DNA TGCAGCGTAGAAGGACAGGGCGATAACAATGAGCAGTTCTTC.

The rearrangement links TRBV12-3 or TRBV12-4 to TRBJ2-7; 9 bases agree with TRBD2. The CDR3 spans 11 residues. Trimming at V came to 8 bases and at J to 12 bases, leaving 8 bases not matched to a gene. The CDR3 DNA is TGTGCCAGCGAGCGGGGGGTCTTACGGTACTTC. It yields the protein CASERGVLRYF.

CDR3 DNA sequence: TGTGCCAGCAGGGATCACGAGCAGTACTTC. It yields the protein CASRDHEQYF. This chain connects TRBV6-4 to TRBJ2-7, with D uncertain. Germline V CDR1 and CDR2: MRHNA, SNTAGT. V was trimmed by 6 bases and J by 5 bases, leaving 5 bases between them. The CDR3 is 10 residues long.

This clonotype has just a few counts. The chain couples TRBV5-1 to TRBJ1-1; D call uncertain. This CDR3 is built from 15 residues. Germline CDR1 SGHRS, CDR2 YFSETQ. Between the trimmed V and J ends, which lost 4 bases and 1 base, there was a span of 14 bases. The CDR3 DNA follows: TGCGCCAGCAGCCTGGCCGCCGTGGGGAACACTGAAGCTTTCTTT. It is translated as CASSLAAVGNTEAFF.

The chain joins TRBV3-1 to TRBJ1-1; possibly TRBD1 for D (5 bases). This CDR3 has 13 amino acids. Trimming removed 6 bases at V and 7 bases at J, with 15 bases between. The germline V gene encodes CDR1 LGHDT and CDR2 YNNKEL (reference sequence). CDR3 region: CASRGTPGHEAFF. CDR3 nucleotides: TGTGCCAGCAGAGGAACCCCGGGGCATGAAGCTTTCTTT.

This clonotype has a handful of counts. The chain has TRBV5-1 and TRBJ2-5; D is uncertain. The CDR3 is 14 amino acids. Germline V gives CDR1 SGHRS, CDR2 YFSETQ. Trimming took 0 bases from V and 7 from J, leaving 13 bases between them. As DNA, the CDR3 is TGCGCCAGCAGCTTGGCTTCAAGCGAAGGGACCCAGTACTTC. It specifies CASSLASSEGTQYF.

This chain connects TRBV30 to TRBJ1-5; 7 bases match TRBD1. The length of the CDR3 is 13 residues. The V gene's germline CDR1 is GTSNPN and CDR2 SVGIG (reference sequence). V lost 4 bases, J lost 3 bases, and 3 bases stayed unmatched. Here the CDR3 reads CAWKGGNNQPQHF. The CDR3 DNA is TGTGCCTGGAAAGGGGGCAACAATCAGCCCCAGCATTTT.

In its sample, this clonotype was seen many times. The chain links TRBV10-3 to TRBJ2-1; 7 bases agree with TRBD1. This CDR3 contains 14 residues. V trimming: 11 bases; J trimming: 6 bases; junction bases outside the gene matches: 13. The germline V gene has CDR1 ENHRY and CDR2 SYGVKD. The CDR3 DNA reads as TGTGCCGTCCGGGACAGTCTCAAGGGCAATGAGCAGTTCTTC. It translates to CAVRDSLKGNEQFF.

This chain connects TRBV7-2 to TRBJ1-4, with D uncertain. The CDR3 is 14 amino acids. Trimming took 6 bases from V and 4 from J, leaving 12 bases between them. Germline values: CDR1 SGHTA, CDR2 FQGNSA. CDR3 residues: CASSPGSYNEKLFF. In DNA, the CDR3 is TGTGCCAGCAGTCCCGGGAGTTATAATGAAAAACTGTTTTTT.